This T cell receptor (beta chain) was found in a study of blood T cell repertoires in COVID-19. The wider study: Italy, Spain and the United States were the sources of the convalescent and acute COVID-19 samples.

In germline, CDR1 is SQVTM, CDR2 ANQGSEA. The CDR3 covers 15 residues. Trimming cost V 1 base and J 6 bases, with 19 bases left between them. Here immunoSEQ multiplex PCR was the method, and the copy in TCRdb shows in-frame clones only, minus some. The sample contains approximately 75,000 clones, more than 65% of which appear only once. Sequencing was carried out using peripheral blood. V is TRBV29-1 and J is TRBJ2-7, with a weak D call TRBD2 (6 bases). The receptor was derived from a woman of 80 years or more with active or convalescent COVID-19. In nucleotides, the CDR3 is TGCAGCGTTGAAGGCACCCCGGGGACTCGGGGCGAGCAGTACTTC. It specifies CSVEGTPGTRGEQYF.